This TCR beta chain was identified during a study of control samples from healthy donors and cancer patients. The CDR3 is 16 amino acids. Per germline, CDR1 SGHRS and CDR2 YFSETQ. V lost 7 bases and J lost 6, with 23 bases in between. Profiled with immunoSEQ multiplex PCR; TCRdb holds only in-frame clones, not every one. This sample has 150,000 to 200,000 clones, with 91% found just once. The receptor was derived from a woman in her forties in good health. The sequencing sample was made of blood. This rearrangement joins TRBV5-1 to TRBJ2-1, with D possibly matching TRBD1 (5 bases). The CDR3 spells CASGAPHLDRPNEQFF. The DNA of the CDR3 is TGCGCCAGCGGAGCCCCCCATTTAGACAGACCCAATGAGCAGTTCTTC.